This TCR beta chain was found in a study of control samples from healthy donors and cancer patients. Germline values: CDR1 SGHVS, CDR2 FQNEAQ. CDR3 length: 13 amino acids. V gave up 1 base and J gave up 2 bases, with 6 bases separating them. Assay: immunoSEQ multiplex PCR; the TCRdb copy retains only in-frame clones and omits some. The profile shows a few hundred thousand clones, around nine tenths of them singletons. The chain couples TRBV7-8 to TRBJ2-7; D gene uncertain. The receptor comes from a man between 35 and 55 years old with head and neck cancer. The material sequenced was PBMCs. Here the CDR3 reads CASSLDSPYEQYF. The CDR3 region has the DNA TGTGCCAGCAGCTTAGACAGCCCCTACGAGCAGTACTTC.